The 28 T cell receptor beta chains below were found in one sample sequenced in a study of cytomegalovirus exposure and HLA in healthy donors. With 60 Vbeta and 13 Jbeta primers, the PCR was carried out. Method: immunoSEQ multiplex PCR; TCRdb's copy keeps in-frame clones and lacks some. In the table there are about 62,000 clones, roughly 75% of which are singletons. Sequenced: PBMCs. The receptors derive from a woman aged 25 to 39 in good health and CMV-seronegative.

V and J are TRBV5-5 and TRBJ1-2; tentative D call: TRBD1 (5 bases). The ends were cut back, 0 bases at V and 6 bases at J, with 9 bases in the middle. The CDR3 has 13 residues. Germline CDR1 reads SGHKS; CDR2 reads YYEKEE (reference sequence). The CDR3 sequence: CASSLVGGDGYTF. CDR3 DNA sequence: TGTGCCAGCAGCTTGGTGGGAGGGGATGGCTACACCTTC.

In its sample, this clone was seen a few times. The CDR3 nucleotides are TGCGCCAGCAGCCTGACAGGGAGCTCCTACGAGCAGTACTTC. It yields the protein CASSLTGSSYEQYF. The chain uses TRBV5-1 and TRBJ2-7, with TRBD1 matching 7 bases. Germline-derived CDR1 and CDR2 are SGHRS and YFSETQ. This CDR3 comprises 14 residues. V dropped 4 bases and J dropped 0; count of bases not matched to a gene: 4.

The J gene is TRBJ1-3, the V gene TRBV27; 8 positions match TRBD1. Germline assignment: CDR1 MNHEY and CDR2 SMNVEV (reference sequence). The CDR3 consists of 14 residues. J lost 6 bases, V lost 5 bases, and 6 bases had no gene match. The CDR3 region is CASSLQGQENTIYF. CDR3 sequence (DNA): TGTGCCAGCAGTCTACAGGGACAGGAAAACACCATATATTTT.

This clone was picked up a small number of times. The chain uses TRBV9 and TRBJ2-6, with D uncertain. This CDR3 comprises 12 residues. Germline V lookup: CDR1 SGDLS, CDR2 YYNGEE. V was pared by 7 bases and J by 1 base, with 3 bases between. DNA for the CDR3: TGTGCCAGCCAATCTGGGGCCAACGTCCTGACTTTC. As protein: CASQSGANVLTF.

This sequence joins TRBV6-1 and TRBJ2-7, with 13 bases that match TRBD2. Per the germline V gene, CDR1 is MNHNS and CDR2 is SASEGT. The ends lost 4 bases at V and 7 bases at J; junction bases unmatched: 16. This CDR3 comprises 18 residues. CDR3 sequence: CASSGLVLGLAGVDEQYV. In nucleotides, the CDR3 is TGTGCCAGCAGTGGCCTCGTTTTAGGACTAGCGGGAGTCGATGAGCAGTACGTC.

The genes are TRBV2 and TRBJ2-3; D possibly corresponds to TRBD1 (5 bases). V shed 7 bases and J shed 4 bases, with 21 bases lying between them. This CDR3 comprises 16 residues. Germline CDR1 and CDR2: SNHLY and FYNNEI. The CDR3 nucleotides read TGTGCCAGCACCCCCGTGGAGACAGTGATTTCAGATACGCAGTATTTT. Translated, it gives CASTPVETVISDTQYF.

The chain couples TRBV5-4 to TRBJ2-5, with 10 bases fitting TRBD2. The trim removed 3 bases at V and 7 bases at J, leaving 21 bases unmatched. The germline V gene has CDR1 SGHNT and CDR2 YYREEE (reference sequence). CDR3 length: 19 residues. Here the CDR3 reads CASSSKGGGLAGGRRTQYF. CDR3 DNA: TGTGCCAGCAGCTCCAAGGGGGGTGGTTTAGCGGGAGGCCGGAGGACCCAGTACTTC.

Comments on this clone: This same CDR3 is encoded by further DNA sequences in the sample. The rearrangement uses TRBV28 and TRBJ2-5; TRBD2 matches 12 bases. The trim removed 2 bases at V and 2 bases at J, leaving 0 bases unmatched. From germline, CDR1 is MDHEN and CDR2 SYDVKM. The CDR3 spans 15 residues. CDR3 amino acids: CASSLTSGGQETQYF. DNA of the CDR3: TGTGCCAGCAGTTTAACTAGCGGGGGGCAAGAGACCCAGTACTTC. The full variable domain, rest sourced from reference TRBV28 and TRBJ2-5, is DVKVTQSSRYLVKRTGEKVFLECVQDMDHENMFWYRQDPGLGLRLIYFSYDVKMKEKGDIPEGYSVSREKKERFSLILESASTNQTSMYLCASSLTSGGQETQYFGPGTRLLVL.

V gene TRBV29-1 combines with J gene TRBJ1-4; weak D call: TRBD1 (6 bases). Between the trimmed V and J ends, which lost 0 bases and 10 bases, there was a span of 6 bases. The CDR3 spans 11 residues. The germline gives CDR1 SQVTM, CDR2 ANQGSEA. Here the CDR3 reads CSVEEQGKLFF. The CDR3 DNA reads as TGCAGCGTTGAAGAACAGGGAAAACTGTTTTTT.

The chain joins TRBV2 to TRBJ1-3; 9 bases agree with TRBD1. Trimming took 7 bases from V and 0 from J; bases not matched to a gene: 7. The CDR3 has 16 amino acids. Germline V CDR1 and CDR2: SNHLY, FYNNEI. CDR3 region: CASTRGQGDSGNTIYF. The CDR3 nucleotides are TGTGCCAGCACTAGGGGACAGGGTGACTCTGGAAACACCATATATTTT.

The chain recombines TRBV5-4 with TRBJ2-1; D not certain. The V end was cut by 4 bases, the J end by 0 bases, with 5 bases between. The CDR3 is 13 amino acids. CDR1 is SGHNT, CDR2 YYREEE, per germline (reference sequence). CDR3 in amino acids: CASSRSSYNEQFF. CDR3 bases: TGTGCCAGCAGCCGGAGCTCCTACAATGAGCAGTTCTTC.

V usage is TRBV7-6 and J usage is TRBJ2-7, with D possibly being TRBD1 (5 bases). The germline CDR1 and CDR2 sequences are SGHVS and FNYEAQ. The CDR3 has 14 residues. V lost 5 bases and J lost 3, with 14 bases in between. The CDR3, as DNA: TGTGCCAGCAGCCCAGAGAGGCAGGGCTACGAGCAGTACTTC. Protein product: CASSPERQGYEQYF.

The chain carries TRBV2 and TRBJ2-2; 7 nucleotides align to TRBD1. J lost 3 bases, V lost 6 bases, and 1 base had no gene match. CDR3 size: 13 residues. Germline CDR1 SNHLY, CDR2 FYNNEI. CDR3 residues: CASRTGYTGELFF. For the CDR3, the DNA is TGTGCCAGCAGGACAGGGTACACCGGGGAGCTGTTTTTT.

This chain joins TRBV19 and TRBJ2-2; possible D gene TRBD1, 5 bases. CDR3 size: 15 residues. V lost 3 bases to trimming and J lost 6 bases, with 14 bases between them. CDR1 and CDR2 (germline): LNHDA, SQIVND (reference sequence). CDR3 in amino acids: CASSIWGRAAGELFF. The CDR3 DNA is TGTGCCAGTAGTATCTGGGGCAGGGCTGCCGGGGAGCTGTTTTTT.

V usage is TRBV5-4 and J usage is TRBJ1-1, with D possibly TRBD1 on 5 matching bases. Trimming took off 4 bases at V and 6 bases at J, with 16 bases between the two ends. This CDR3 has 14 amino acids. CDR1 is SGHNT, CDR2 YYREEE, per germline (reference sequence). Here the CDR3 reads CASSLQGTSAEAFF. The CDR3 DNA reads TGTGCCAGCAGCCTTCAGGGAACGTCCGCTGAAGCTTTCTTT.

As DNA, the CDR3 is TGTGCCAGCAGTTTCCGAGGAACTGAAGCTTTCTTT. This codes for CASSFRGTEAFF. The chain combines TRBV27 with TRBJ1-1; no definite D call. Germline CDR1 is MNHEY and CDR2 is SMNVEV (reference sequence). Trimming cost V 3 bases and J 5 bases, with 7 bases left between them. This CDR3 is 12 amino acids long.

The chain joins TRBV19 to TRBJ1-6; no definite D call. The germline CDR1 and CDR2 sequences are LNHDA and SQIVND (reference sequence). Deletions cut 5 bases from V and 0 bases from J, with 8 bases between. The CDR3 contains 15 residues. In DNA form, the CDR3 reads TGTGCCAGTAGTGAACAGAGCTCCTATAATTCACCCCTCCACTTT. Its protein is CASSEQSSYNSPLHF.

The V call is TRBV6-1, the J call TRBJ2-3; TRBD1 aligns across 7 bases. Germline assignment: CDR1 MNHNS and CDR2 SASEGT. V was clipped by 5 bases and J by 2 bases; unmatched bases: 7. The CDR3 sequence is 15 residues long. The CDR3 DNA is TGTGCCAGCAGTCCCGGGACAGTCCCCACAGATACGCAGTATTTT. It encodes CASSPGTVPTDTQYF.

The chain has TRBV6-5 and TRBJ1-2; unclear D gene. This CDR3 has 13 amino acids. V lost 7 bases and J lost 7, with 16 bases in between. Germline V gives CDR1 MNHEY, CDR2 SVGAGI. The CDR3, as DNA: TGTGCCAGCACCCTAGGCCCCCTAGCTGGCTACACCTTC. This codes for CASTLGPLAGYTF.

The chain has TRBV27 and TRBJ2-3; 7 bases line up with TRBD2. Germline CDR1 and CDR2: MNHEY and SMNVEV (reference sequence). Trimming took 5 bases from V and 1 from J; bases not matched to a gene: 9. This CDR3 is 16 amino acids long. The CDR3 nucleotides are TGTGCCAGCAGTCCCCGTGGGGGGGAGGGCACAGATACGCAGTATTTT. Encoded protein: CASSPRGGEGTDTQYF.

The chain uses TRBV28 and TRBJ2-7; 10 bases agree with TRBD1. Germline-derived CDR1 and CDR2 are MDHEN and SYDVKM. After removal of 4 bases from V and 7 bases from J, the junction contained 10 bases not matched to a gene. This CDR3 has 15 amino acids. In nucleotides, the CDR3 is TGTGCCAGCAGTTCAACCGGGACAGGGGTCGGGGAGCAGTACTTC. This sequence encodes CASSSTGTGVGEQYF.

This clone has only a few counts. This chain links TRBV6-5 with TRBJ1-4; D gene ambiguous. The CDR3 has 13 amino acids. Germline assignment: CDR1 MNHEY and CDR2 SVGAGI. V dropped 5 bases and J dropped 8 bases, with 12 bases sitting between them. The CDR3 is CASSLVSSEKLFF. For the CDR3, the DNA is TGTGCCAGCAGTCTCGTTAGCTCCGAAAAACTGTTTTTT.

Regarding this clone: The junction does not match germline at one end; this may be a read error. The chain joins TRBV7-7 to TRBJ1-1; no clear D gene. This CDR3 has 11 amino acids. Germline CDR1 is SSHAT and CDR2 is FNYEAQ (reference sequence). The CDR3 sequence: CASSLSLVAFF. CDR3 coding DNA: TGTGCTAGCAGCTTATCCCTAGTAGCTTTCTTT.

The genes are TRBV14 and TRBJ2-3; 16 bases match TRBD2. CDR3 length equals 17 residues. The germline CDR1 and CDR2 sequences are SGHDN and FVKESK. The J segment lost 5 bases and the V segment lost 3 bases, leaving 5 bases of the junction unmatched. In DNA form, the CDR3 reads TGTGCCAGCAGCCACCCGGGACTAGCGGGAGGGGGAGATACGCAGTATTTT. Translating it yields CASSHPGLAGGGDTQYF.

The J gene is TRBJ2-7, the V gene TRBV11-2; tentative D call: TRBD2 (7 bases). The V gene's germline CDR1 is SGHAT and CDR2 FQNNGV. Deletions cut 5 bases from V and 5 bases from J, with 13 bases between. The CDR3 is made up of 13 amino acids. Here the CDR3 DNA reads TGTGCCAGCAGCCGCTGGGAGGGGGACGAGCAGTACGTC. It specifies CASSRWEGDEQYV.

The rearrangement uses TRBV6-1 and TRBJ2-5; 7 nucleotides agree with TRBD1. Germline V gene sequence: CDR1 MNHNS, CDR2 SASEGT. The CDR3 length is 14 residues. With V trimmed by 6 bases and J by 2 bases, 6 bases remained unmatched. The CDR3 DNA is TGTGCCAGCAGGGTAGACAGGGTTCAAGAGACCCAGTACTTC. Translated: CASRVDRVQETQYF.

This chain links TRBV7-6 with TRBJ2-7, with D possibly matching TRBD1 (6 bases). From germline, CDR1 is SGHVS and CDR2 FNYEAQ. V was trimmed by 5 bases and J by 3 bases, leaving 23 bases between them. The length of the CDR3 is 17 residues. The CDR3 sequence: CASSPSSGQLTVYEQYF. CDR3 bases: TGTGCCAGCAGCCCTTCCTCGGGACAATTAACCGTCTACGAGCAGTACTTC.

The chain links TRBV6-5 to TRBJ1-1; D is unresolved. The CDR3 runs to 14 residues. CDR1 and CDR2 (germline): MNHEY, SVGAGI. V was trimmed by 2 bases and J by 4 bases, leaving 11 bases between them. The DNA of the CDR3 is TGTGCCAGCAGTTACAGCGTTTTGGTCACTGAAGCTTTCTTT. It translates to CASSYSVLVTEAFF.